This T cell receptor beta chain was sequenced during a study of tumor-infiltrating lymphocytes in oesophageal squamous cell carcinoma. There are many counts of this clonotype. Using its own MiXCR run on the PCR reads, TCRdb lists one record per CDR3 protein. The sample holds around 6,200 distinct CDR3 sequences, about 14% seen once. The length of the CDR3 is 16 residues. CDR1 is MNHNY, CDR2 SVGAGI, per germline (reference sequence). V lost 0 bases and J lost 0, with 9 bases in between. The sequence came from a male donor with esophageal squamous cell carcinoma. The chain carries TRBV6-6 and TRBJ1-3; the D is unclear. Sequencing was performed on esophageal tumor tissue. The CDR3 DNA sequence: TGTGCCAGCAGTTACTCGAGGCCCTCCTCTGGAAACACCATATATTTT. This codes for CASSYSRPSSGNTIYF.